Listed below are T cell receptor beta chains from one sample, sequenced in a study of blood T cell repertoires in COVID-19. Profiled with immunoSEQ multiplex PCR; TCRdb holds only in-frame clones, not every one. The sample shows some 120,000 clones, more than 80% of them seen only once. Sample: peripheral blood. The origin of the receptors is a human donor in a cohort sampled during active COVID-19. CDR3s include the opening cysteine and the closing phenylalanine or tryptophan. Fields, in order: D gene, clone size, V gene, J gene, CDR3 DNA, CDR3 protein. A D gene is named only where the DNA matches it firmly. Clone size is not always given. Where it is, it says once, few, many or a class for expanded clones.

-	-	TRBV11-3	TRBJ1-2	TGTGCCAGCAGCGTCGCCCCAGATGGCTACACCTTC	CASSVAPDGYTF
TRBD1	once	TRBV5-1	TRBJ2-2	TGCGCCAGCGCGCTGGCAGGGGGTCCCGGGGAGCTGTTTTTT	CASALAGGPGELFF
TRBD1	once	TRBV29-1	TRBJ2-2	TGCAGCGGAAGGACAGGGCTTACCGGGGAGCTGTTTTTT	CSGRTGLTGELFF
TRBD1	-	TRBV19	TRBJ1-5	TGTGCCAGTAGTAAGGGACAGACTCAGAGTAGCAATCAGCCCCAGCATTTT	CASSKGQTQSSNQPQHF
-	-	TRBV19	TRBJ1-2	TGTGCCAGTAGGAGGTTTCGGGGGGGCGTTGATGGCTACACCTTC	CASRRFRGGVDGYTF
TRBD2	-	TRBV7-6	TRBJ2-5	TGTGCCAGCAGCTTAGTAGAGCGGGAGAGAGGGAGAGAGACCCAGTACTTC	CASSLVERERGRETQYF
-	-	TRBV3-1/TRBV3-2	TRBJ1-1	TGTGCCAGCAGCCAAGCCAGGGCGGCACGCACTGAAGCTTTCTTT	CASSQARAARTEAFF
-	-	TRBV18	TRBJ2-5	TGTGCCAGCTCACCACAGTCGGAGAGAGCTCAGCACTTC	CASSPQSERAQHF
TRBD1	few	TRBV2	TRBJ2-7	TGTGGAGGGGGCTTAGACTACGAGCAGTACTTC	CGGGLDYEQYF
-	-	TRBV12-3/TRBV12-4	TRBJ2-4	TGTGCCAGCAGTATACAGGGTAGCATTCAGTACTTC	CASSIQGSIQYF
TRBD1	-	TRBV14	TRBJ1-1	TGTGCCAGCAGCCAACGGACAGGGATGAACACTGAAGCTTTCTTT	CASSQRTGMNTEAFF
-	-	TRBV18	TRBJ1-2	TGTGCCAGCTCACCAGCAGGCAACTATGGCTACACCTTC	CASSPAGNYGYTF
-	-	TRBV5-8	TRBJ1-1	TGTGCCAGCAGCTTGTATATGAACACTGAAGCTTTCTTT	CASSLYMNTEAFF
TRBD1	-	TRBV5-4	TRBJ2-5	TGTGCCAGCAGCTCGGACAGGTCTAGCCCAGGCGAGACCCAGTACTTC	CASSSDRSSPGETQYF
TRBD2	-	TRBV28	TRBJ2-1	TGTGCCAGCAGTTTGGGACTAGCGGGAGGCCACAATGAGCAGTTCTTC	CASSLGLAGGHNEQFF
TRBD2	once	TRBV5-1	TRBJ2-3	TGCGCCAGCAGCTTGTCTACTAGCGGGGGGAGCACAGATACGCAGTATTTT	CASSLSTSGGSTDTQYF
TRBD2	-	TRBV9	TRBJ2-7	TGTGCCAGCAGCGTAGGAGCGGGGGCCACCTACGAGCAGTACTTC	CASSVGAGATYEQYF
TRBD2	-	TRBV6-5	TRBJ2-3	TGTGCCAGCAGGGGCGGGGGGGCTGGTACGCAGTATTTT	CASRGGGAGTQYF
-	-	TRBV12-3/TRBV12-4	TRBJ1-2	TGTGCCAGCAGTTCAAGCAGCGGTGGCTACACCTTC	CASSSSSGGYTF
-	-	TRBV11-3	TRBJ1-3	TGTGCCAGCAGCCTGGGACAAGCTGGAAACACCATATATTTT	CASSLGQAGNTIYF
TRBD1	once	TRBV6-6	TRBJ1-6	TGTGCCAGTAATACACCGGGACAGGGTCAATCACCCCTCCACTTT	CASNTPGQGQSPLHF
-	-	TRBV5-1	TRBJ1-3	TGCGCCAGCAGCCCAGGGGCTCTCTCTGGAAACACCATATATTTT	CASSPGALSGNTIYF
-	-	TRBV6-5	TRBJ1-1	TGTGCCAGCAATCAGGCCCGTGTGACTGAAGCTTTCTTT	CASNQARVTEAFF
-	-	TRBV30	TRBJ1-1	TGTGCCTGGAGCAACGACCCACAGGGAGTCCCTGAAGCTTTCTTT	CAWSNDPQGVPEAFF
-	-	TRBV30	TRBJ2-3	TGTGCCTGGAGCGGAGGGACAGATACGCAGTATTTT	CAWSGGTDTQYF
-	-	TRBV3-1/TRBV3-2	TRBJ2-5	TGTGCCAGCAGCCTACAGGGGGGGCTACGGGAGACCCAGTACTTC	CASSLQGGLRETQYF
-	-	TRBV19	TRBJ1-1	TGTGCCAGTAGGGGGAACCCCGGGCAGGGGTTGATCACTGAAGCTTTCTTT	CASRGNPGQGLITEAFF
-	-	TRBV9	TRBJ2-1	TGTGCCAGCAGCGTAGGTAGCATGCTAAATGAGCAGTTCTTC	CASSVGSMLNEQFF
-	few	TRBV6-5	TRBJ2-3	TGTGCCAGCACCCATTCGGGTTCAGATACGCAGTATTTT	CASTHSGSDTQYF
-	-	TRBV18	TRBJ2-5	TGTGCCAGCTCACCCAGGGGAGAGACCCAGTACTTC	CASSPRGETQYF
TRBD1	-	TRBV19	TRBJ1-5	TGTGCCAGTATCCCAGGGGGGAGTTTTAGCAATCAGCCCCAGCATTTT	CASIPGGSFSNQPQHF
-	once	TRBV4-3	TRBJ2-5	TGCGCCAGCAGCGGAGCGAGAGAAGAGACCCAGTACTTC	CASSGAREETQYF
-	-	TRBV7-9	TRBJ1-4	TGTGCCAGCAGCTTAGCTTTAACTGATAATGAAAAACTGTTTTTT	CASSLALTDNEKLFF
-	once	TRBV1	TRBJ2-5	TGCACCAGCAGCCACGGGACTAGCGGGGGGATGTACCAAGAGACCCAGTACTTC	CTSSHGTSGGMYQETQYF
-	-	TRBV7-2	TRBJ1-1	TGTGCCACGGGGGCGGGGGGCGCGGTCGCTTTCTTT	CATGAGGAVAFF
TRBD1	-	TRBV19	TRBJ1-2	TGTGCCAGTAGCGACAGGGGGAAGAGAGGCTACACCTTC	CASSDRGKRGYTF
-	-	TRBV7-9	TRBJ2-2	TGTGCCAGCAGCCTTTCAGGGGTAGCCGGGGAGCTGTTTTTT	CASSLSGVAGELFF
-	-	TRBV12-3/TRBV12-4	TRBJ1-2	TGTGCCAGCATGAGAGGTCGTGGTGGCTACACCTTC	CASMRGRGGYTF
-	-	TRBV29-1	TRBJ2-1	TGCAGCGTGGGCGAGGGGGAGGGTAGGAATGAGCAGTTCTTC	CSVGEGEGRNEQFF
-	once	TRBV7-2	TRBJ1-4	TGTGCCAGCAGCTTTGACAGGCTGAATGAAAAACTGTTTTTT	CASSFDRLNEKLFF
-	-	TRBV19	TRBJ1-1	TGTGCCAGTAGTACCAGGTACGACACTGAAGCTTTCTTT	CASSTRYDTEAFF
-	-	TRBV7-2	TRBJ2-3	TGTGCCAGCAGCTTGGAACAGGGAAGCACAGATACGCAGTATTTT	CASSLEQGSTDTQYF
-	-	TRBV5-6	TRBJ1-2	TGTGCCAGCAGCTGGGACATATCGGGTGGCTACACCTTC	CASSWDISGGYTF
TRBD1	-	TRBV7-2	TRBJ2-5	TGTGCCAGCAGCCTAGGGACAGGGGTTTGGGAGACCCAGTACTTC	CASSLGTGVWETQYF
TRBD1	-	TRBV3-1/TRBV3-2	TRBJ2-2	TGTGCCAGCGCGTTGACAGGGCGCACCGGGGAGCTGTTTTTT	CASALTGRTGELFF
TRBD1	-	TRBV4-3	TRBJ2-7	TGCGCCAGCAGCCAAGATGGGGGGACAGGGGGACACGAGCAGTACTTC	CASSQDGGTGGHEQYF
-	-	TRBV5-4	TRBJ1-6	TGTGCCAGCAGCTTGGTAGGCCAGGCCTCACCCCTCCACTTT	CASSLVGQASPLHF
TRBD2	once	TRBV20-1	TRBJ2-1	TGCAGTGCTAGTACAGCGGGAGAGGGGAATGAGCAGTTCTTC	CSASTAGEGNEQFF
TRBD1	-	TRBV19	TRBJ1-4	TGTGCCACCACAGGGGACCCTAATGAAAAACTGTTTTTT	CATTGDPNEKLFF
TRBD1	-	TRBV5-1	TRBJ1-2	TGCGCCAGCAGCCGGGGACAGGGCTATGGCTACACCTTC	CASSRGQGYGYTF
TRBD1	few	TRBV19	TRBJ2-1	TGTGCCAGTAGCAAACCCCGGGACAGAGGAGACAATGAGCAGTTCTTC	CASSKPRDRGDNEQFF
TRBD2	-	TRBV7-2	TRBJ2-3	TGTGCCAGCAGCTTAGAAGGCGGGGGACCTATCACGCAGTATTTT	CASSLEGGGPITQYF
-	-	TRBV5-6	TRBJ1-2	TGTGCCAGCAGCGACGGGTTGACGGACCTCGGGGTTAATGGCTACACCTTC	CASSDGLTDLGVNGYTF